This is a list of T cell receptor beta chains from one sample in a study of cytomegalovirus exposure and HLA in healthy donors. Sequenced by immunoSEQ multiplex PCR; TCRdb stores in-frame clones only, minus some. The sample shows 100,000 to 120,000 clones, about 73% of them seen only once. Sequenced material: PBMCs. These receptor sequences come from a woman younger than 45 in good health and CMV-seronegative. Each CDR3 is given with its conserved first and last residue. The order of the fields is CDR3 length, V gene, D gene, J gene, clone size, CDR3 protein, CDR3 DNA. D genes are given only for firm matches. The listing skips clone size in some rows; elsewhere it reads once, few, many or a size class.

15	TRBV7-2	TRBD1	TRBJ1-2	-	CASSLPEGALYGYTF	TGTGCCAGCAGCTTACCCGAGGGGGCCCTCTATGGCTACACCTTC
14	TRBV7-6	TRBD2	TRBJ2-7	-	CASSNAREGYEQYF	TGTGCCAGCAGCAATGCGCGGGAGGGATACGAGCAGTACTTC
12	TRBV28	-	TRBJ1-1	-	CASSLPITEAFF	TGTGCCAGCAGTTTACCCATCACTGAAGCTTTCTTT
13	TRBV9	-	TRBJ2-7	few	CASSPEGWREQYF	TGTGCCAGCAGCCCGGAGGGCTGGCGCGAGCAGTACTTC
14	TRBV5-1	TRBD1	TRBJ2-3	-	CASSPGTGGDTQYF	TGCGCCAGCAGCCCAGGGACAGGGGGGGATACGCAGTATTTT
16	TRBV25-1	TRBD1	TRBJ2-7	few	CASSDPTGGASYEQYF	TGTGCCAGCAGTGACCCGACAGGGGGCGCGTCCTACGAGCAGTACTTC
15	TRBV9	-	TRBJ2-7	-	CASSVSWGQPYEQYF	TGTGCCAGCAGCGTAAGTTGGGGCCAGCCCTACGAGCAGTACTTC
13	TRBV6-5	TRBD1	TRBJ1-1	-	CASSYLPTGEAFF	TGTGCCAGCAGTTACCTACCGACAGGGGAAGCTTTCTTT
15	TRBV7-2	TRBD1	TRBJ1-1	-	CASSSPRGLGTEAFF	TGTGCCAGCAGCTCTCCGAGGGGGCTCGGCACTGAAGCTTTCTTT
11	TRBV28	-	TRBJ1-4	once	CASRDRDTHFF	TGTGCCAGCAGAGACCGGGACACCCATTTTTTT
14	TRBV7-2	-	TRBJ2-7	-	CASSPVAGPYEQYF	TGTGCCAGCAGCCCTGTTGCGGGCCCCTACGAGCAGTACTTC
15	TRBV4-1	-	TRBJ2-4	-	CASSQTHLAKNIQYF	TGCGCCAGCAGCCAAACTCATCTAGCCAAAAACATTCAGTACTTC
15	TRBV4-1	-	TRBJ1-2	-	CASSHLHQGGYGYTF	TGCGCCAGCAGCCACCTCCACCAGGGAGGATATGGCTACACCTTC
14	TRBV7-8	-	TRBJ1-1	-	CASSLLDFNTEAFF	TGTGCCAGCAGCTTACTAGACTTTAACACTGAAGCTTTCTTT
12	TRBV28	-	TRBJ2-7	-	CASSTALREQYF	TGTGCCAGCAGCACAGCCTTACGGGAGCAGTACTTC
16	TRBV4-2	TRBD1	TRBJ2-1	few	CASSQLTGTGGVGQFF	TGTGCCAGCAGCCAACTGACCGGGACAGGGGGCGTGGGGCAGTTCTTC
13	TRBV30	-	TRBJ1-5	-	CAWGRGFNQPQHF	TGTGCCTGGGGACGAGGGTTCAATCAGCCCCAGCATTTT
15	TRBV4-3	-	TRBJ1-4	-	CASSQGTATNEKLFF	TGCGCCAGCAGCCAAGGGACAGCAACTAATGAAAAACTGTTTTTT
15	TRBV6-5	TRBD2	TRBJ2-2	-	CASSSPRGDTGELFF	TGTGCCAGCAGTTCCCCTCGGGGGGACACCGGGGAGCTGTTTTTT
15	TRBV4-3	-	TRBJ2-1	-	CASSQLAGSYNEQFF	TGCGCCAGCAGCCAACTGGCCGGGTCCTACAATGAGCAGTTCTTC
13	TRBV2	TRBD1	TRBJ2-1	-	CASVTGGKNEQFF	TGTGCCAGCGTGACAGGGGGCAAGAATGAGCAGTTCTTC
14	TRBV7-9	TRBD1	TRBJ1-2	-	CASSLVPGGDGYTF	TGTGCCAGCAGCTTAGTACCAGGGGGCGACGGCTACACCTTC
13	TRBV29-1	-	TRBJ1-4	few	CSVGGTWGEKLFF	TGCAGCGTTGGAGGGACTTGGGGTGAAAAACTGTTTTTT
13	TRBV30	-	TRBJ2-7	-	CAWSVRRTYEQYF	TGTGCCTGGAGTGTACGGCGGACCTACGAGCAGTACTTC
16	TRBV11-2	-	TRBJ1-6	-	CASSLESSGYNSPLHF	TGTGCCAGCAGCTTAGAGAGTTCGGGGTATAATTCACCCCTCCACTTT
15	TRBV30	TRBD1	TRBJ2-7	-	CAWRNLQGNTYEQYF	TGTGCCTGGAGGAACCTACAGGGGAATACCTACGAGCAGTACTTC
16	TRBV28	-	TRBJ1-6	-	CASSLFGSTYNSPLHF	TGTGCCAGCAGTTTATTTGGGAGTACCTATAATTCACCCCTCCACTTT
13	TRBV6-5	-	TRBJ2-3	-	CASRPTGWDTQYF	TGTGCCAGCAGACCAACGGGGTGGGATACGCAGTATTTT
16	TRBV7-2	-	TRBJ2-1	-	CASSLFSGPKSEEQFF	TGTGCCAGCAGCCTCTTTAGCGGACCTAAATCGGAAGAGCAGTTCTTC
16	TRBV5-4	TRBD2	TRBJ2-3	few	CASREGLAGPLDTQYF	TGTGCCAGCAGGGAAGGACTAGCGGGTCCATTGGATACGCAGTATTTT
13	TRBV2	TRBD1	TRBJ1-5	few	CASSRTGNQPQHF	TGTGCCAGCAGCCGGACAGGGAATCAGCCCCAGCATTTT
15	TRBV5-6	-	TRBJ1-1	-	CASSSTLDRNTEAFF	TGTGCCAGCAGCTCTACGTTGGACAGGAACACTGAAGCTTTCTTT
15	TRBV28	-	TRBJ1-2	once	CASSSSGGWAYGYTF	TGTGCCAGCAGTTCGTCGGGCGGGTGGGCCTATGGCTACACCTTC
17	TRBV7-8	TRBD2	TRBJ2-3	few	CASSPSRIAGSTDTQYF	TGTGCCAGCAGCCCCAGCCGGATAGCGGGAAGCACAGATACGCAGTATTTT
14	TRBV9	-	TRBJ1-2	-	CASSVELGASGYTF	TGTGCCAGCAGCGTAGAGCTAGGTGCCTCGGGCTACACCTTC
14	TRBV6-1	-	TRBJ1-5	-	CASSALTGRQPQHF	TGTGCCAGCAGCGCCCTGACAGGAAGGCAGCCCCAGCATTTT
17	TRBV13	TRBD1	TRBJ1-1	-	CASSSRNPQGLGTEAFF	TGTGCCAGCAGCTCCCGTAACCCACAGGGGTTGGGCACTGAAGCTTTCTTT
15	TRBV9	-	TRBJ1-2	-	CASSVAADTLYGYTF	TGTGCCAGCAGCGTAGCGGCAGACACCCTCTATGGCTACACCTTC
13	TRBV6-5	-	TRBJ1-2	-	CASSYSPEYGYTF	TGTGCCAGCAGTTACTCTCCAGAATATGGCTACACCTTC
14	TRBV25-1	TRBD1	TRBJ2-4	-	CASRDTGQGNIQYF	TGTGCCAGCAGGGACACCGGACAGGGAAACATTCAGTACTTC
12	TRBV29-1	TRBD1	TRBJ2-7	-	CSGSTGTGEQYF	TGCAGCGGATCGACAGGGACCGGGGAGCAGTACTTC
12	TRBV5-1	TRBD1	TRBJ1-1	-	CASSLGTGEAFF	TGCGCCAGCAGCTTGGGGACAGGTGAAGCTTTCTTT
15	TRBV6-1	TRBD1	TRBJ2-1	few	CASRLGTGNYNEQFF	TGTGCCAGCAGACTAGGGACAGGGAATTACAATGAGCAGTTCTTC
12	TRBV29-1	TRBD2	TRBJ2-1	-	CSVGLEYNEQFF	TGCAGCGTAGGACTAGAATACAATGAGCAGTTCTTC
16	TRBV4-1	-	TRBJ1-4	-	CASSQDYGGEGEKLFF	TGCGCCAGCAGCCAAGATTATGGAGGGGAAGGTGAAAAACTGTTTTTT
14	TRBV30	TRBD2	TRBJ2-7	-	CAWSAGLGTYEQYF	TGTGCCTGGAGTGCGGGACTAGGGACCTACGAGCAGTACTTC
15	TRBV5-1	TRBD1	TRBJ2-3	-	CASSHDRDRGDTQYF	TGCGCCAGCAGCCACGACAGGGACAGGGGAGATACGCAGTATTTT
16	TRBV25-1	-	TRBJ1-2	-	CASKQGGVAANYGYTF	TGTGCCAGCAAACAAGGCGGGGTAGCCGCTAACTATGGCTACACCTTC
14	TRBV30	TRBD1	TRBJ1-2	once	CAWRPGTATYGYTF	TGTGCCTGGAGGCCAGGGACAGCCACATATGGCTACACCTTC
16	TRBV4-2	-	TRBJ1-6	-	CASSQAVQGANSPLHF	TGTGCCAGCAGCCAAGCGGTACAGGGAGCGAATTCACCCCTCCACTTT
11	TRBV20-1	-	TRBJ2-5	-	CSARGEETQYF	TGCAGTGCTAGGGGAGAAGAGACCCAGTACTTC
13	TRBV29-1	-	TRBJ2-3	once	CSVDTGLADTQYF	TGCAGCGTTGACACAGGGCTGGCAGATACGCAGTATTTT